The sequence of this TCR beta chain was determined in a study of T cells after yellow fever vaccination (dated by TCRdb to about 2019). Study-level background: The SMART-Seq v4 Ultra Low Input RNA kit was used to prepare libraries from fractions with low cell numbers. To follow T-cell clones before and after primary and booster YFV17D yellow fever vaccination, bulk TCR alpha and beta repertoires were sequenced over time. The cohort comprised two healthy male donors, one aged 18 to 29 and one aged 30 to 40 years. Blood was drawn at multiple timepoints before and after primary and secondary immunization, with bulk PBMC replicates and cell subsets isolated. Overall study results and their limits: The study included only a couple of donors, which limits how far the findings can be generalized. A small fraction of clonotypes showed up in both the CD4 and CD8 compartments, probably as a result of convergent recombination. Most clones expanded after primary vaccination were re-detected after the booster (almost 98% of CD4 and around nine tenths of CD8), suggesting broad memory maintenance. The secondary T-cell response was weaker than the primary response but faster, peaking on day 5 instead of day 15. Because abundant contaminating clonotypes from the bulk population could be contained in FACS-sorted repertoires, computational filtering was required.

This clonotype was seen at least ten times. Its antigen specificity is not known. The sample holds no much larger clone one base away, and base qualities are not on file. This specimen's treatment or condition label, interpreted: live attenuated yellow fever vaccine strain. Two biological replicates of bulk PBMCs were collected at each blood-draw timepoint. PBMCs were isolated from peripheral blood using a standard Ficoll-Paque protocol. RNA was extracted with TriZol from bulk PBMCs, CD4 and CD8 fractions, and dextramer-positive and dextramer-negative fractions. The CDR3, cysteine through phenylalanine, is 12 amino acids long. Of all the DNA, just the CDR3 is kept, 36 bases in frame from base 1. V gives up 4 bases and J gives up 9 bases, and the segment between their germline ends measures 10 bases. CDR1 MNHEY and CDR2 SVGEGT were looked up in the germline V gene. Synthesis of TCR cDNA relied on 5'RACE template switching, a step that introduced a universal primer site along with unique molecular identifiers. cDNA synthesis was primed from both the TCR alpha and TCR beta constant segments. Library amplification used two PCR steps, and the second PCR step added sample barcodes and sequencing adapters. Libraries were sequenced on Illumina HiSeq 2500 (2x100 bp) or NovaSeq (2x150 bp). Turning to the authors' computational methods: MIGEC handled demultiplexing of reads and collapsing into UMI consensus sequences, while MiXCR performed V(D)J alignment. Clonotypes responding to the vaccine were identified with edgeR on replicate PBMC samples, with the criteria of FDR below 0.01 and a log2 fold change above 5 up to day 15. Each bulk clonotype received a CD4 or CD8 identity based on whether the sequenced CD4 or CD8 repertoire contained that clonotype at higher abundance. In TCRdb, the public reads were trimmed at Q25 with fastp and aligned with MiXCR, with productive beta chains retained. Rows with one shared CDR3 protein collapse into an entry with the most common genes and DNA. The V and J calls shown here were made by TCRdb, not taken from the authors' results. Here the sample has under 700,000 distinct CDR3 sequences; around 16% occur a single time. 17% of the sample is in the top ten clones.

This chain joins TRBV6-2 or TRBV6-3 to TRBJ2-1; the D gene cannot be resolved beyond TRBD1 or TRBD2, each matching 6 bases. This specimen was PBMCs, taken around 5 days after the first yellow fever vaccination. The source is a man aged 18-30 years who received the YFV17D yellow fever vaccine. The sequenced DNA: TGTGCCAGCAGTTTATGGGGGGCTGAGCAGTTCTTC. Its protein product is CASSLWGAEQFF.